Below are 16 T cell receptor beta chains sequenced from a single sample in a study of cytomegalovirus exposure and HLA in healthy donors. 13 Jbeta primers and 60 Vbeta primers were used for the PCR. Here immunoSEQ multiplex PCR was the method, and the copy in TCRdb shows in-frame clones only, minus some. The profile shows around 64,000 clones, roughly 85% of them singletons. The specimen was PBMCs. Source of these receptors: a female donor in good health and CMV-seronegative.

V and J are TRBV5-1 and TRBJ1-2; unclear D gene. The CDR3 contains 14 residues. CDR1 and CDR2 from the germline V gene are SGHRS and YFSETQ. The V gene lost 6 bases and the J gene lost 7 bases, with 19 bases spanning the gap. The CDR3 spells CASTLDSVRVGYTF. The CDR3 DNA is TGCGCCAGCACCCTGGATTCAGTGAGGGTTGGCTACACCTTC.

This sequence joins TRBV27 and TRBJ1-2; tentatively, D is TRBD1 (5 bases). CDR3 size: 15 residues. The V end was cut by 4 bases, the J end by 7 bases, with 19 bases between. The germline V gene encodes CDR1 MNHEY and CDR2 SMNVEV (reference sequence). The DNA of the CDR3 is TGTGCCAGCAGTTCGAATAAGGGACGCGGGGGTGGCTACACCTTC. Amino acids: CASSSNKGRGGGYTF.

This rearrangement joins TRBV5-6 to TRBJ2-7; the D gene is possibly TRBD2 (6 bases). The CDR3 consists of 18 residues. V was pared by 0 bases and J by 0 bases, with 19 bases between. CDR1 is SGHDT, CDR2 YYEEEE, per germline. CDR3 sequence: CASSLERVAEPHSYEQYF. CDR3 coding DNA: TGTGCCAGCAGCTTGGAGCGGGTAGCGGAACCCCACTCCTACGAGCAGTACTTC.

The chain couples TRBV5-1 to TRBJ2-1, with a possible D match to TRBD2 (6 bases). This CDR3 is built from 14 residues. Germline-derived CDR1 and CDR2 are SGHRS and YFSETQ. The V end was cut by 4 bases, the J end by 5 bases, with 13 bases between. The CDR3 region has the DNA TGCGCCAGCAGCCCGGGGGTAGCGAACAATGAGCAGTTCTTC. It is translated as CASSPGVANNEQFF.

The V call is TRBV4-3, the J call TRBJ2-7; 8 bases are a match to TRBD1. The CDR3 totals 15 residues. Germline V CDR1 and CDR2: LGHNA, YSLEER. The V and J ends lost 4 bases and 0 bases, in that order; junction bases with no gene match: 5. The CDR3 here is CASSLRGTGSYEQYF. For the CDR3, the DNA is TGCGCCAGCAGCCTACGGGGGACAGGCTCCTACGAGCAGTACTTC.

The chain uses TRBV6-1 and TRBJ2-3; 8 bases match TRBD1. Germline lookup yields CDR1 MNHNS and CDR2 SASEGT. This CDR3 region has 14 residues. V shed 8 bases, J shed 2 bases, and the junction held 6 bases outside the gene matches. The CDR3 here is CASLDRALTDTQYF. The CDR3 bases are TGTGCCAGCCTGGACAGGGCCCTCACAGATACGCAGTATTTT.

CDR3 sequence (DNA): TGTGCCAGCAGTCAGGACGGACAACCTCTTAACTATGGCTACACCTTC. Encoded protein: CASSQDGQPLNYGYTF. This rearrangement joins TRBV6-6 to TRBJ1-2; D perhaps matches TRBD1 (5 bases). The V gene's germline CDR1 is MNHNY and CDR2 SVGAGI (reference sequence). The V gene lost 5 bases and the J gene lost 1 base, with 17 bases spanning the gap. This CDR3 comprises 16 residues.

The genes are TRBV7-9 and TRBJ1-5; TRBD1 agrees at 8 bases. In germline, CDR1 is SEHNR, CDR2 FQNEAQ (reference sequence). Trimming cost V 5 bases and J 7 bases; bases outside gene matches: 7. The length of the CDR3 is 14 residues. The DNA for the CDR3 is TGTGCCAGCAGCCGTGGACAGGGAAGGCAGCCCCAGCATTTT. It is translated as CASSRGQGRQPQHF.

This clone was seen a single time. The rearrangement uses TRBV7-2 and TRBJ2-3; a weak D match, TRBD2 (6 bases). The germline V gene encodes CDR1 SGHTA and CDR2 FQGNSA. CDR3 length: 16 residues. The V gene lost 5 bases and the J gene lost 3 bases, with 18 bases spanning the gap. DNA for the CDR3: TGTGCCAGCAGCCACCTTAGCGGTGCAAGGACAGATACGCAGTATTTT. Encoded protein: CASSHLSGARTDTQYF.

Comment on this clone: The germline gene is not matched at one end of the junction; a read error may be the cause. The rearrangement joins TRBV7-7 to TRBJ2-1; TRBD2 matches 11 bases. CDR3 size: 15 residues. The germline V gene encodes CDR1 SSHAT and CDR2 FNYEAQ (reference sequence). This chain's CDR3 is CASSAGTSGGNEQFF. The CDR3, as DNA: TGTGCTAGCAGCGCAGGGACTAGCGGAGGCAATGAGCAGTTCTTC.

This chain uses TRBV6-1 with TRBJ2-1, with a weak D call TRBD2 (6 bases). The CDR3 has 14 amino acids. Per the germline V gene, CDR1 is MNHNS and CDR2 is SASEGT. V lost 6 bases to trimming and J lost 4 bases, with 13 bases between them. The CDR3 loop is CASRWGEKYNEQFF. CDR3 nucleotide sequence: TGTGCCAGCAGATGGGGGGAGAAATACAATGAGCAGTTCTTC.

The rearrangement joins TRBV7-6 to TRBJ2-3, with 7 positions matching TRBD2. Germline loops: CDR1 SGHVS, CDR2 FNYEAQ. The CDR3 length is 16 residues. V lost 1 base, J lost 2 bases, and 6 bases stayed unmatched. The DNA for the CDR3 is TGTGCCAGCAGCTTAGGACTAGCAGATTACACAGATACGCAGTATTTT. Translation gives CASSLGLADYTDTQYF.

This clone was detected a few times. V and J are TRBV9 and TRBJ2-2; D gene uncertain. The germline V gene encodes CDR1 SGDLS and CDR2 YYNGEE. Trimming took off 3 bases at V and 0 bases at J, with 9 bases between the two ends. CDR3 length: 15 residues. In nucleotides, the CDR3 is TGTGCCAGCAGCGCCCGGGTCGCGAACACCGGGGAGCTGTTTTTT. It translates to CASSARVANTGELFF.

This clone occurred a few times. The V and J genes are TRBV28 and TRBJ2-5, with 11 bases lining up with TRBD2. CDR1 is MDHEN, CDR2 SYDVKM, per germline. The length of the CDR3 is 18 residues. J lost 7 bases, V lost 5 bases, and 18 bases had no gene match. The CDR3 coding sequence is TGTGCCAGCAGTCCGATTACTAGCGGGAGACTGCAAGTTGGGACCCAGTACTTC. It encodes CASSPITSGRLQVGTQYF.

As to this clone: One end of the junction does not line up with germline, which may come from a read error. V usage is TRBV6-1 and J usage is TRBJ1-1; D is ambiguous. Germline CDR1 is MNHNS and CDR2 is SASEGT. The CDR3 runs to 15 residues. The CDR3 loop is CASSLRFLVKTEAFF. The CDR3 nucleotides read TGTGCCAGCAGCCTACGGTTTTTGGTGAAGACTGAAGCTTTCTTT.

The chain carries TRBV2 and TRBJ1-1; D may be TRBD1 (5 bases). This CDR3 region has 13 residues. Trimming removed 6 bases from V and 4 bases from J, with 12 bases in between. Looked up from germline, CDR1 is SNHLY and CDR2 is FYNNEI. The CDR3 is CASSSAGITEAFF. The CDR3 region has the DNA TGTGCCAGCAGCTCCGCAGGGATCACTGAAGCTTTCTTT.